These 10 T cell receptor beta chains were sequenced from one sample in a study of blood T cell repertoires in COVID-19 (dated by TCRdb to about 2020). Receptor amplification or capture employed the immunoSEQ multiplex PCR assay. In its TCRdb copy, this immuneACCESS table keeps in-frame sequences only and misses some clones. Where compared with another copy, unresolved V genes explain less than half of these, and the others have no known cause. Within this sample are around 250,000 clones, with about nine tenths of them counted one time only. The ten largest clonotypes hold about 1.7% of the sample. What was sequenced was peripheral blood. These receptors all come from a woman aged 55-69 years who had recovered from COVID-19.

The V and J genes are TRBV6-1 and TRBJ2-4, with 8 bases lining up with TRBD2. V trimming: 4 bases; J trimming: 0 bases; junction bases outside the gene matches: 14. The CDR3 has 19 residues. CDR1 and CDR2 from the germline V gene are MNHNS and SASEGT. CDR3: CASSGGGSTYLVAKNIQYF. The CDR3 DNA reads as TGTGCCAGCAGTGGCGGGGGGTCAACCTACCTTGTAGCCAAAAACATTCAGTACTTC.

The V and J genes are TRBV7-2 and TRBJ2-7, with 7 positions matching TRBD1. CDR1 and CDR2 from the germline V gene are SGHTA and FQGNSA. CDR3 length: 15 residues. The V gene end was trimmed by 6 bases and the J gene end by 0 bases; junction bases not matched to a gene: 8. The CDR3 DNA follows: TGTGCCAGCAGAATGTCCGGGACAGCCTCCTACGAGCAGTACTTC. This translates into CASRMSGTASYEQYF.

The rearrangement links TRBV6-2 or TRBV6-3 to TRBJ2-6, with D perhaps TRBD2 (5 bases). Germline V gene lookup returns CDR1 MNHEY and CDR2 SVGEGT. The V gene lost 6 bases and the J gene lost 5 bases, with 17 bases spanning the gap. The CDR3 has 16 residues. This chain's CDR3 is CASSPAHGVRANVLTF. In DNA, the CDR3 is TGTGCCAGCAGCCCCGCGCACGGGGTGAGGGCCAACGTCCTGACTTTC.

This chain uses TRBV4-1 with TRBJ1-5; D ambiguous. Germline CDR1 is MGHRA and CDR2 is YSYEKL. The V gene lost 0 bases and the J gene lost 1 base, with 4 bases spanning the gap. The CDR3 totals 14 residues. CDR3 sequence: CASSQDRSNQPQHF. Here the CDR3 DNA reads TGCGCCAGCAGCCAAGACAGAAGCAATCAGCCCCAGCATTTT.

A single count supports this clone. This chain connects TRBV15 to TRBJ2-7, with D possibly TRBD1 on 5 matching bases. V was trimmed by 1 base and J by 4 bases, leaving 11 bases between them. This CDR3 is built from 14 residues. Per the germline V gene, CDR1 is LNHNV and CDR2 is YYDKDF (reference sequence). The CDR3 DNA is TGTGCCACCAGCAGAGTGGCCAGGGCATACGAGCAGTACTTC. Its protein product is CATSRVARAYEQYF.

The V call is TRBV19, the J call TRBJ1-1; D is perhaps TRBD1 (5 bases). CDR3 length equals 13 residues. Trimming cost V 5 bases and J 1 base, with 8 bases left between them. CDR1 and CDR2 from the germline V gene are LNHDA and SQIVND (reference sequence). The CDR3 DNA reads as TGTGCCAGTAGTTATACAGGGAACACTGAAGCTTTCTTT. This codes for CASSYTGNTEAFF.

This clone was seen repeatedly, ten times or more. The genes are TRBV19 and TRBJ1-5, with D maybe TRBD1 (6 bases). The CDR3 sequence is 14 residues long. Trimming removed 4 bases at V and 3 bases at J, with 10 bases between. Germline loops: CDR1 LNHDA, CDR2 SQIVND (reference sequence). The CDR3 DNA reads TGTGCCAGTAGTAGGACAGCCTTCAATCAGCCCCAGCATTTT. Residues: CASSRTAFNQPQHF.

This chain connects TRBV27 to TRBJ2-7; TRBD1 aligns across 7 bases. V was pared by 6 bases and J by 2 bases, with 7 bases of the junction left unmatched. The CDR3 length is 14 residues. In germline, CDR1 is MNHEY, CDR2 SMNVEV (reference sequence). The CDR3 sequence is CASRPTGRTYEQYF. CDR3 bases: TGTGCCAGCAGACCGACAGGGCGAACCTACGAGCAGTACTTC.

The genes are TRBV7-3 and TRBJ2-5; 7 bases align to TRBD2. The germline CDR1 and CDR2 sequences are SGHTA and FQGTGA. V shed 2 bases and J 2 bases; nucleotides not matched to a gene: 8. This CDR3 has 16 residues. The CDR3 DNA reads TGTGCCAGCAGCTTAGGTCCGGTGCGGGGGCAAGAGACCCAGTACTTC. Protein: CASSLGPVRGQETQYF.

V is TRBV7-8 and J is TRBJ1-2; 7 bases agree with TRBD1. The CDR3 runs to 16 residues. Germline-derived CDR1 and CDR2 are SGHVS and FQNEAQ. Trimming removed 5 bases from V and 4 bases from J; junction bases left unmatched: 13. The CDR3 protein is CASSPVGQGGVYGYTF. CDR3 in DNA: TGTGCCAGCAGCCCGGTGGGGCAGGGGGGAGTCTATGGCTACACCTTC.